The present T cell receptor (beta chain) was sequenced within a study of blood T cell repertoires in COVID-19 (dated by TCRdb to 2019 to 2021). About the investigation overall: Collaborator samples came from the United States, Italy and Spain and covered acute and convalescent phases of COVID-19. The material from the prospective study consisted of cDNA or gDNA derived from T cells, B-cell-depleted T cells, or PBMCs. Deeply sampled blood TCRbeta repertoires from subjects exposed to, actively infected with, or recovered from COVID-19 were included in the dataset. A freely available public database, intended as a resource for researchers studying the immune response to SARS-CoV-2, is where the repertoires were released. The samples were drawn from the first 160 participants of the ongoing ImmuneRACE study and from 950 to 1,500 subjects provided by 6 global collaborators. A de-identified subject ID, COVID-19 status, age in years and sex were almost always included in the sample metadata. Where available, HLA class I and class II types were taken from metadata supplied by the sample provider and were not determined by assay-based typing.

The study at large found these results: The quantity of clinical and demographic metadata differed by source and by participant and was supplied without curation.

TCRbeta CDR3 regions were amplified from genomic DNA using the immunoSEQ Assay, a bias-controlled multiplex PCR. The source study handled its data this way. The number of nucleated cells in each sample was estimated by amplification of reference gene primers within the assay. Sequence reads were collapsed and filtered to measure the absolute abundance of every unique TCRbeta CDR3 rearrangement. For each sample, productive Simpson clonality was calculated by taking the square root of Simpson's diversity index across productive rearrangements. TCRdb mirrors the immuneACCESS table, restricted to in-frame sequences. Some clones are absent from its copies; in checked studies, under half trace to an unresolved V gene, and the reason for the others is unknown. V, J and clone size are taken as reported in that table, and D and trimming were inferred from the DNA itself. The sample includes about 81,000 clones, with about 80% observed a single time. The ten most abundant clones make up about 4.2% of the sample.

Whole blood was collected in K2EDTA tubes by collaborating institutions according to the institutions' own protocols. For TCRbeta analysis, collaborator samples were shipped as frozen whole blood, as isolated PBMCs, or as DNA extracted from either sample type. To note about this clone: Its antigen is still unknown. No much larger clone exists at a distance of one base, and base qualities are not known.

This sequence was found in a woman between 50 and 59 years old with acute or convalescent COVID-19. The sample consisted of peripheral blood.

The CDR3: CASSVVGDATDTQYF. The DNA sequence is TGTGCCAGCAGCGTGGTAGGAGATGCTACAGATACGCAGTATTTT. The rearrangement combines TRBV7-2 with TRBJ2-3, with an unclear D gene assignment. The CDR3 spans 15 residues, from the cysteine through the phenylalanine. Kept here is only the CDR3 DNA, which spans 45 bases and is read in frame from base 1. Cut back by 5 bases and 3 bases, the V and J ends lie 15 bases apart. CDR1 SGHTA and CDR2 FQGNSA were looked up in the germline V gene. When the CDR3 is completed using the reference TRBV7-2 and TRBJ2-3 genes on either side, the full variable domain is GAGVSQSPSNKVTEKGKDVELRCDPISGHTALYWYRQSLGQGLEFLIYFQGNSAPDKSGLPSDRFSAERTGGSVSTLTIQRTQQEDSAVYLCASSVVGDATDTQYFGPGTRLTVL.